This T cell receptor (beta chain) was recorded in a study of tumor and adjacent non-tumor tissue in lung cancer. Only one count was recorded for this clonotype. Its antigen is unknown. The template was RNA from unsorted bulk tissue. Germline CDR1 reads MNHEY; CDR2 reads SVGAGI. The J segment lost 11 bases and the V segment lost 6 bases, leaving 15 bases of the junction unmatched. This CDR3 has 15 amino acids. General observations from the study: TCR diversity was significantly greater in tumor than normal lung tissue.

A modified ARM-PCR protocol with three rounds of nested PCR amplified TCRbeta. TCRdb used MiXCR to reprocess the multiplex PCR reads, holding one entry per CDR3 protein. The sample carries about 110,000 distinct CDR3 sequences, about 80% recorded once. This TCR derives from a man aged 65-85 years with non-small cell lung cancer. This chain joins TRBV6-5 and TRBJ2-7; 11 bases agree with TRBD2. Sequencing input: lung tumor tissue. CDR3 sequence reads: CASSHTSGSSYEKYF. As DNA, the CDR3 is TGTGCCAGCAGCCATACTAGCGGGAGCTCCTACGAAAAGTACTTC.